A single sample gave rise to the 9 T cell receptor beta chains below, sequenced in a study of blood T cell repertoires in COVID-19. Using immunoSEQ multiplex PCR, the repertoire was profiled, and TCRdb retains in-frame clones only, with some absent. The sample has around 90,000 clones, about 90% seen once; the top ten hold around 2%. Sequenced sample: peripheral blood. The receptors stem from a man aged 50 to 60 with COVID-19, enrolled during active disease.

This chain joins TRBV3-1 (or the pseudogene TRBV3-2) and TRBJ1-2; no reliable D call. Looked up from germline, CDR1 is LGHDT and CDR2 is YNNKEL (reference sequence). V was pared by 0 bases and J by 4 bases, with 9 bases between. The CDR3 runs to 14 residues. The CDR3 protein is CASSQDTGVYGYTF. The CDR3 DNA follows: TGTGCCAGCAGCCAAGATACGGGTGTCTATGGCTACACCTTC.

J is TRBJ2-3 and V is TRBV27, with no clear D. This CDR3 is 16 amino acids long. The germline V gene encodes CDR1 MNHEY and CDR2 SMNVEV (reference sequence). V was shortened by 2 bases and J by 2 bases, with 14 bases between the two germline ends. The CDR3 region has the DNA TGTGCCAGCAGTTTAAGTCTATGGCGGATCACAGATACGCAGTATTTT. Protein sequence: CASSLSLWRITDTQYF.

The V and J genes are TRBV7-8 and TRBJ1-2; D gene unclear. CDR3 length: 14 residues. Germline V gives CDR1 SGHVS, CDR2 FQNEAQ. V was trimmed by 3 bases and J by 4 bases, leaving 12 bases between them. The CDR3 here is CASSLGTSSYGYTF. The CDR3 bases are TGTGCCAGCAGCTTGGGCACCAGTTCCTATGGCTACACCTTC.

This sequence joins TRBV7-9 and TRBJ2-7, with a weak D call TRBD1 (5 bases). CDR1 is SEHNR and CDR2 is FQNEAQ in the germline V gene (reference sequence). This CDR3 has 13 residues. Trimming left V 5 bases short and J 1 base short, with 9 bases between. CDR3: CASSPQASYEQYF. The CDR3 coding sequence is TGTGCCAGCAGCCCACAGGCATCCTACGAGCAGTACTTC.

V usage is TRBV20-1 and J usage is TRBJ1-1, with TRBD1 as a possible D gene (5 bases). Germline loops: CDR1 DFQATT, CDR2 SNEGSKA (reference sequence). With 6 bases removed from V and 5 bases from J, the gap between germline ends came to 19 bases. The CDR3 has 14 residues. The DNA of the CDR3 is TGCAGTGCCAGTCTGGCAGGGATGGGAACTGAAGCTTTCTTT. Translated: CSASLAGMGTEAFF.

This clone was observed a single time. The chain recombines TRBV18 with TRBJ2-3; a possible D gene is TRBD1 (5 bases). CDR1 KGHSH and CDR2 LQKENI come from the germline V gene. Deletions cut 5 bases from V and 0 bases from J, with 15 bases between. The CDR3 consists of 16 residues. CDR3 DNA sequence: TGTGCCAGCTCAAAGATGCAGGGAAGCAGCACAGATACGCAGTATTTT. This sequence encodes CASSKMQGSSTDTQYF. The full variable domain, with the rest looked up from reference TRBV18 and TRBJ2-3, is NAGVMQNPRHLVRRRGQEARLRCSPMKGHSHVYWYRQLPEEGLKFMVYLQKENIIDESGMPKERFSAEFPKEGPSILRIQQVVRGDSAAYFCASSKMQGSSTDTQYFGPGTRLTVL.

The chain couples TRBV3-1 (or the pseudogene TRBV3-2) to TRBJ1-2; 9 nucleotides line up with TRBD1. The V gene's germline CDR1 is LGHDT and CDR2 YNNKEL (reference sequence). This CDR3 is 15 amino acids long. V dropped 6 bases and J dropped 8; count of bases not matched to a gene: 13. As DNA, the CDR3 is TGTGCCAGCAGTCAAAGGACAGGGGCTACTTGCGGCTACACCTTC. Its translation: CASSQRTGATCGYTF.

The chain has TRBV14 and TRBJ2-1, with 7 bases identical to TRBD1. Germline V gene lookup returns CDR1 SGHDN and CDR2 FVKESK. The V gene end was trimmed by 0 bases and the J gene end by 2 bases; junction bases not matched to a gene: 1. The CDR3 loop spans 15 amino acids. CDR3 amino acids: CASSQEGGTYNEQFF. The DNA for the CDR3 is TGTGCCAGCAGCCAAGAAGGGGGCACCTACAATGAGCAGTTCTTC.

The chain joins TRBV9 to TRBJ1-2; perhaps TRBD1 as D (6 bases). This CDR3 contains 12 residues. The germline V and J ends were trimmed by 1 base and 7 bases, with 8 bases remaining between them. CDR1 and CDR2 (germline): SGDLS, YYNGEE. The CDR3 DNA is TGTGCCAGCAGCGTACAGGGGCTTGGCTACACCTTC. Amino acids: CASSVQGLGYTF.